This entry describes one TCR beta chain. Its antigen is still unknown. This record comes from a study of shared clonotypes between healthy human individuals. Overall study findings and caveats: In contrast to clonotypes shared by all four donors, non-shared clonotypes had lower generation probabilities.

The data were produced by immunoSEQ multiplex PCR, yet TCRdb's version contains in-frame clones alone and is incomplete. The sample lists about 2.4 million clones, more than 90% occurring once. The sequenced sample was naive CD4+ T cells sorted from blood. Documented subset: CD45RA+ positively selected. The receptor was isolated from a young man in good health.

The CDR3 DNA reads as TGCGCCAGCAGCTTTTCAGGGGCTAGAATGAACACTGAAGCTTTCTTT. Its translation: CASSFSGARMNTEAFF. This chain joins TRBV5-1 and TRBJ1-1; D may be TRBD1 (6 bases). Germline V gene lookup returns CDR1 SGHRS and CDR2 YFSETQ. Trimming took off 2 bases at V and 0 bases at J, with 14 bases between the two ends. The length of the CDR3 is 16 residues. Variable domain in full (rest from reference TRBV5-1 and TRBJ1-1): KAGVTQTPRYLIKTRGQQVTLSCSPISGHRSVSWYQQTPGQGLQFLFEYFSETQRNKGNFPGRFSGRQFSNSRSEMNVSTLELGDSALYLCASSFSGARMNTEAFFGQGTRLTVV.